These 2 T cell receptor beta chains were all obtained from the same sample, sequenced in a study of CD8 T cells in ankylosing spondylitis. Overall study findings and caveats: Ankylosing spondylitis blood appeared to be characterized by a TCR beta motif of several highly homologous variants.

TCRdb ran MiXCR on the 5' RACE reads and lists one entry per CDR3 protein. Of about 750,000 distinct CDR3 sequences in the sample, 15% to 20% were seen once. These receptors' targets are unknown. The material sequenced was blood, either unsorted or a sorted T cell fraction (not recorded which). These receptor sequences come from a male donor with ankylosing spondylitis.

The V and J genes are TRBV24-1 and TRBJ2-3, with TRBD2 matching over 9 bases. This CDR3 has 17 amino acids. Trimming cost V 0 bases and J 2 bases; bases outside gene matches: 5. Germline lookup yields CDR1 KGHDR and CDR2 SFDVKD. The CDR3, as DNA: TGTGCCACCAGTGATTTGGGGACTAGCTTTTCCACAGATACGCAGTATTTT. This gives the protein CATSDLGTSFSTDTQYF.

CDR3 amino acids: CASSQDHPLANTGELFF. DNA for the CDR3: TGTGCCAGCAGCCAAGATCACCCGCTCGCGAACACCGGGGAGCTGTTTTTT. The chain recombines TRBV14 with TRBJ2-2, with no clear D. Germline CDR1 reads SGHDN; CDR2 reads FVKESK. CDR3 size: 17 residues. V was pared by 0 bases and J by 0 bases, with 11 bases between.